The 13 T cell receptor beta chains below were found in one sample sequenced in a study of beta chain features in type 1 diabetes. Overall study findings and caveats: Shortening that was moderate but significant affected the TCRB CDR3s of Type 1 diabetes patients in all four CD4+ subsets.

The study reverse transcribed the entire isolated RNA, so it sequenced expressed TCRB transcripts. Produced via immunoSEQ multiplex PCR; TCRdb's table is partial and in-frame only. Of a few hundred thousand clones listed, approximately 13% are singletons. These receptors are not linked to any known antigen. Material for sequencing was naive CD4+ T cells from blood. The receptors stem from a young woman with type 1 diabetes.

CDR3 protein: CASDGQGRYTDTQYF. CDR3 nucleotides: TGTGCCAGCGATGGACAGGGGAGGTACACAGATACGCAGTATTTT. The chain combines TRBV2 with TRBJ2-3; 9 bases map to TRBD1. CDR3 length equals 15 residues. Germline V gene sequence: CDR1 SNHLY, CDR2 FYNNEI. Losses at the gene ends were 8 bases for V and 2 bases for J; bases not matched to a gene: 8.

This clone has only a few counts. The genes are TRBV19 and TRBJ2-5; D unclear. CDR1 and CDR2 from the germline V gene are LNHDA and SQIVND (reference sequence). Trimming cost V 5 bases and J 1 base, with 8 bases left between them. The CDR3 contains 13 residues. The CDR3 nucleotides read TGTGCCAGTAGTTCGAGATTCCAAGAGACCCAGTACTTC. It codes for CASSSRFQETQYF.

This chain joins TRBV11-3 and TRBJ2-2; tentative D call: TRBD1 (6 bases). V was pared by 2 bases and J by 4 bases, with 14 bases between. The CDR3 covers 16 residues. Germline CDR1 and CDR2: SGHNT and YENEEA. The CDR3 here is CASSLNGRGGTGELFF. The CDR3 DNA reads TGTGCCAGCAGCTTAAACGGCCGAGGGGGCACCGGGGAGCTGTTTTTT. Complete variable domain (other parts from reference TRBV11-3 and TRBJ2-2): EAGVVQSPRYKIIEKKQPVAFWCNPISGHNTLYWYLQNLGQGPELLIRYENEEAVDDSQLPKDRFSAERLKGVDSTLKIQPAELGDSAVYLCASSLNGRGGTGELFFGEGSRLTVL.

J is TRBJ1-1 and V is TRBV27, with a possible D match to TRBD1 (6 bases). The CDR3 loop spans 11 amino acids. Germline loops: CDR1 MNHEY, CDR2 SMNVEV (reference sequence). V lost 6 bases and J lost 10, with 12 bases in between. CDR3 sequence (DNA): TGTGCCAGCAGCCTTGGGACATCAGCTTTCTTT. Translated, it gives CASSLGTSAFF.

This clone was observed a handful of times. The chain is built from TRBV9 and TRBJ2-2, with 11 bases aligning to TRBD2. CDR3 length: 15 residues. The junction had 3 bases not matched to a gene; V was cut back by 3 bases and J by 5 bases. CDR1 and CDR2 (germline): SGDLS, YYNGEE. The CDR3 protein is CASSDRTSGTGELFF. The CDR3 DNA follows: TGTGCCAGCAGCGACCGGACTAGCGGGACCGGGGAGCTGTTTTTT.

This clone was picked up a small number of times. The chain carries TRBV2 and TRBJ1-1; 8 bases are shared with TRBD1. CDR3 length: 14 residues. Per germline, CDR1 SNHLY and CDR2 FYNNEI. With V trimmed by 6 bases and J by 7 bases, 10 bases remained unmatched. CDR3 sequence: CASRVGRGQVEAFF. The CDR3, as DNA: TGTGCCAGCAGAGTCGGCAGGGGGCAGGTTGAAGCTTTCTTT.

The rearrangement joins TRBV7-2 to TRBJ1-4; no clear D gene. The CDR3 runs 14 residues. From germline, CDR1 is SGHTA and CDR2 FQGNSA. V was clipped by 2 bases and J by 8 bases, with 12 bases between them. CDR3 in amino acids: CASSLMQSDEKLFF. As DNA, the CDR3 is TGTGCCAGCAGCTTAATGCAGAGCGACGAAAAACTGTTTTTT.

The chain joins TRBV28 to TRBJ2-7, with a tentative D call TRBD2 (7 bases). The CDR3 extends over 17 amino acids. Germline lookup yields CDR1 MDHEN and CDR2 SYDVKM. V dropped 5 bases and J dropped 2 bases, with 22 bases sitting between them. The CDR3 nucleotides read TGTGCCAGCAGTGTGGTCGGCGGGGGCGTAGTGGCCTACGAGCAGTACTTC. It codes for CASSVVGGGVVAYEQYF.

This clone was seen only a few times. DNA for the CDR3: TGTGCCAGCAGATTCTTAGCGGGAGGGCCGAGTGAGCAGTTCTTC. Its translation is CASRFLAGGPSEQFF. The chain employs TRBV7-2 and TRBJ2-1; 11 bases map to TRBD2. Germline V gene lookup returns CDR1 SGHTA and CDR2 FQGNSA. CDR3 length: 15 residues. After removal of 6 bases from V and 9 bases from J, the junction contained 10 bases not matched to a gene.

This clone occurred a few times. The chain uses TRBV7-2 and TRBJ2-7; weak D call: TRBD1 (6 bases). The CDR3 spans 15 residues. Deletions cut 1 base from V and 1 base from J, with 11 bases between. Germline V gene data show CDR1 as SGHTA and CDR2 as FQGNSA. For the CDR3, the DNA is TGTGCCAGCAGCTTAGAACAGGGCGGGTCCTACGAGCAGTACTTC. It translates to CASSLEQGGSYEQYF.

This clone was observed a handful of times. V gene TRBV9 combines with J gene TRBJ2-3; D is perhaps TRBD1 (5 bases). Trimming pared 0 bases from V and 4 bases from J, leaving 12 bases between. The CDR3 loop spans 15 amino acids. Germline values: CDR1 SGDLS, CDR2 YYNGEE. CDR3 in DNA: TGTGCCAGCAGCGTAGATTCAGGGTGGTCAGATACGCAGTATTTT. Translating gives CASSVDSGWSDTQYF.

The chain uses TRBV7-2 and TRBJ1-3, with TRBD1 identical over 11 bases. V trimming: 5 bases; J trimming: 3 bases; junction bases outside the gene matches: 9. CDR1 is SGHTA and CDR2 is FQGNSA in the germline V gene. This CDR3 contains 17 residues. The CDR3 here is CASSLSGTGGSGNTIYF. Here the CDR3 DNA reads TGTGCCAGCAGCCTATCCGGGACAGGGGGTAGTGGAAACACCATATATTTT.

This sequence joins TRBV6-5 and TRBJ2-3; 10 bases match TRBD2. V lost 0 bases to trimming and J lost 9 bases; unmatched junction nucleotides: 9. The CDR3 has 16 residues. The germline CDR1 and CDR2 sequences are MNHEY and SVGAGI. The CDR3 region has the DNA TGTGCCAGCAGTTACTCGTGGCTAGCGGGAGTACAAACGCAGTATTTT. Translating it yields CASSYSWLAGVQTQYF.